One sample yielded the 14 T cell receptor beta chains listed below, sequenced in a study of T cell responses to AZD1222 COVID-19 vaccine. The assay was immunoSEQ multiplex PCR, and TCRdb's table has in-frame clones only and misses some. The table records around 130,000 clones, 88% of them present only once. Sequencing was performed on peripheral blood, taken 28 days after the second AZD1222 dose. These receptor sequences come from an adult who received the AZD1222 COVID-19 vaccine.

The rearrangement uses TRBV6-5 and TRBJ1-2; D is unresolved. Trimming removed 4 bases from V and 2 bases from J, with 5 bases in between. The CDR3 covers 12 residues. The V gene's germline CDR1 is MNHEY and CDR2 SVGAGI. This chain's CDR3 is CASSSQNYGYTF. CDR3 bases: TGTGCCAGCAGTTCCCAAAACTATGGCTACACCTTC.

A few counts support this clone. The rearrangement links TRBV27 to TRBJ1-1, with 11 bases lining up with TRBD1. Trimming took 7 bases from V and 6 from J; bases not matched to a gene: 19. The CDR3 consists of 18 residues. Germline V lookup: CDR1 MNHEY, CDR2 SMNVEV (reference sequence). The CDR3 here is CASNRLGQGAWGVAEAFF. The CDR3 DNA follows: TGTGCCAGCAACCGACTAGGACAGGGGGCTTGGGGGGTCGCTGAAGCTTTCTTT.

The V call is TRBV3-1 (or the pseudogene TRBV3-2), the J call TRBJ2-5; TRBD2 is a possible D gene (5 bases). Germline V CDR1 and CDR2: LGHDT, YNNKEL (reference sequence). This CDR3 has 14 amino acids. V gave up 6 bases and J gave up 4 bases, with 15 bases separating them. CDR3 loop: CASRTPGEGETQYF. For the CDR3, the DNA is TGTGCCAGCAGGACACCGGGCGAGGGAGAGACCCAGTACTTC.

CDR3 coding DNA: TGCGCCAGCAGCTTGGCTGTGTTACAGATCAATGAGCAGTTCTTC. It is translated as CASSLAVLQINEQFF. The chain has TRBV5-1 and TRBJ2-1; D is ambiguous. V was trimmed by 0 bases and J by 6 bases, leaving 13 bases between them. Germline CDR1 reads SGHRS; CDR2 reads YFSETQ. The CDR3 has 15 amino acids.

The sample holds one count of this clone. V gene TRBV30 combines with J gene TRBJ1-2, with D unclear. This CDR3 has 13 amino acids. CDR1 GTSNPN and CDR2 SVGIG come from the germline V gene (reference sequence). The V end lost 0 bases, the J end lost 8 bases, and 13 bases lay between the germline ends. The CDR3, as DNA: TGTGCCTGGAGTGTACCCGGCAGTTTAGGCTACACCTTC. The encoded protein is CAWSVPGSLGYTF.

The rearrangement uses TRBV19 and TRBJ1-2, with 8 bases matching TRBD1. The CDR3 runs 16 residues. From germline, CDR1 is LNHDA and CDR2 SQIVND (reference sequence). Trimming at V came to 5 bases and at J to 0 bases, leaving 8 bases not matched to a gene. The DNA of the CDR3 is TGTGCCAGTAGTCGACAGGGGAGTGGGGCTAACTATGGCTACACCTTC. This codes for CASSRQGSGANYGYTF.

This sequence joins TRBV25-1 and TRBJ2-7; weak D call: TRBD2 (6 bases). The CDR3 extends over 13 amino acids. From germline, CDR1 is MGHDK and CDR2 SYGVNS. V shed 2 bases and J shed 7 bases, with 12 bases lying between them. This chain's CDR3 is CASSERELSEQYF. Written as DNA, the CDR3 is TGTGCCAGCAGTGAACGGGAGCTCAGTGAGCAGTACTTC.

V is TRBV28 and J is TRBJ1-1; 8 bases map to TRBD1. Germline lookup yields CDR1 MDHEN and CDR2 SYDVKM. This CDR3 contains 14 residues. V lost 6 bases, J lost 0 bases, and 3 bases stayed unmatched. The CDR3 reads CASSPGGMNTEAFF. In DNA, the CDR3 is TGTGCCAGCAGCCCAGGGGGCATGAACACTGAAGCTTTCTTT.

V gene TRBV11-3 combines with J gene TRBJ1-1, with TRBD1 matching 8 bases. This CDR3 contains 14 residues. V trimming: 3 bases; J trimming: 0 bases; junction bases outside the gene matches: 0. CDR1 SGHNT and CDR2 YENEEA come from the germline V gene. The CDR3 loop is CASSLDRVNTEAFF. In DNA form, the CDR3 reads TGTGCCAGCAGCTTGGACAGGGTGAACACTGAAGCTTTCTTT.

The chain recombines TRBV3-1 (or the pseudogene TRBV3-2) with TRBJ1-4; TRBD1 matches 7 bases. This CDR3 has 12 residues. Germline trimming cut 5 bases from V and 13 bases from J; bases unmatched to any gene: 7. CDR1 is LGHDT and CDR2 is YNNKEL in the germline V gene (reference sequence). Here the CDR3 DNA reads TGTGCCAGCAGCGTATCGACAGGGCTACTGTTTTTT. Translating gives CASSVSTGLLFF.

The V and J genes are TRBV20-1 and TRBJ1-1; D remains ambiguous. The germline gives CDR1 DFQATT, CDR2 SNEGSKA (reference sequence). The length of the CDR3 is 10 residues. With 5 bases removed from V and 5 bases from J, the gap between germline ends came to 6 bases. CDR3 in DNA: TGCAGTGCTGCCAGAACTGAAGCTTTCTTT. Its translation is CSAARTEAFF.

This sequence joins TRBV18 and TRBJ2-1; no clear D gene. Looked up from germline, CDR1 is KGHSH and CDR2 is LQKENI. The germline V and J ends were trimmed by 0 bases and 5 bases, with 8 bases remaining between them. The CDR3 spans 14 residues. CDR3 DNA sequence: TGTGCCAGCTCACCACCGGAAGGAAACAATGAGCAGTTCTTC. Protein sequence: CASSPPEGNNEQFF.

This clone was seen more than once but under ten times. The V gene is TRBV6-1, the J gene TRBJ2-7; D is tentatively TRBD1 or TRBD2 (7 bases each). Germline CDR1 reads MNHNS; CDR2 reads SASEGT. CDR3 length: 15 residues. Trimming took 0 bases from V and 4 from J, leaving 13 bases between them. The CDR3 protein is CASSEASGTAYEQYF. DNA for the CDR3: TGTGCCAGCAGTGAAGCGAGCGGGACAGCGTACGAGCAGTACTTC.

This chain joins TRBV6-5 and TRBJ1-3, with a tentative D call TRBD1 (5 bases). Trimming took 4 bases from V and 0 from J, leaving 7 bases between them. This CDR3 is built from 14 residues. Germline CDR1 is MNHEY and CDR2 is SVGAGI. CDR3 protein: CASSFTGSGNTIYF. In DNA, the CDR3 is TGTGCCAGCAGTTTTACAGGCTCTGGAAACACCATATATTTT.